These 8 T cell receptor beta chains share one sample of origin, sequenced in a study of cytomegalovirus exposure and HLA in healthy donors. With 60 Vbeta and 13 Jbeta primers, the PCR was carried out. Method: immunoSEQ multiplex PCR; TCRdb's copy keeps in-frame clones and lacks some. The sample has about 92,000 clones, more than 65% seen once; the top ten hold approximately 1.3%. Sequencing was done on a sample of PBMCs. Every receptor here comes from a girl under 10 years old in good health and CMV-seropositive.

The chain employs TRBV2 and TRBJ2-3; D ambiguous. V was pared by 5 bases and J by 0 bases, with 3 bases between. Germline V gives CDR1 SNHLY, CDR2 FYNNEI. This CDR3 is 12 amino acids long. The CDR3 loop is CASSPSTDTQYF. The DNA of the CDR3 is TGTGCCAGCAGTCCGAGCACAGATACGCAGTATTTT.

V gene TRBV4-3 combines with J gene TRBJ2-2; D remains ambiguous. This CDR3 has 14 residues. Germline CDR1 LGHNA, CDR2 YSLEER. V was clipped by 2 bases and J by 7 bases, with 11 bases between them. The CDR3: CASSQMTLGGELFF. The CDR3 DNA reads as TGCGCCAGCAGCCAAATGACTCTTGGCGGGGAGCTGTTTTTT.

V is TRBV18 and J is TRBJ2-7; 8 bases match TRBD1. With 6 bases clipped from V and 1 base from J, the junction kept 2 bases outside the gene matches. Germline V gives CDR1 KGHSH, CDR2 LQKENI. CDR3 length: 13 residues. CDR3: CASSGTGSYEQYF. As DNA, the CDR3 is TGTGCCAGCTCCGGGACAGGATCCTACGAGCAGTACTTC.

This clone has more than one count but fewer than ten. This sequence joins TRBV14 and TRBJ2-6; 9 nucleotides line up with TRBD1. The V segment lost 4 bases and the J segment 0 bases; nucleotides outside the gene matches: 7. Germline assignment: CDR1 SGHDN and CDR2 FVKESK. The CDR3 has 18 residues. CDR3 in DNA: TGTGCCAGCAGCCCCGGGACAGGGTTGTCCTCTGGGGCCAACGTCCTGACTTTC. Its protein is CASSPGTGLSSGANVLTF.

The chain recombines TRBV29-1 with TRBJ1-2, with TRBD1 matching 10 bases. Germline-derived CDR1 and CDR2 are SQVTM and ANQGSEA. The CDR3 is 12 residues long. V lost 7 bases and J lost 7; bases outside the gene matches: 6. This CDR3 reads CSAGTGVSGYTF. The CDR3 DNA reads as TGCAGCGCAGGGACAGGGGTTAGTGGCTACACCTTC.

The chain uses TRBV28 and TRBJ2-7; 7 bases are a match to TRBD1. Germline CDR1 MDHEN, CDR2 SYDVKM. There are 16 residues in the CDR3. With 6 bases clipped from V and 4 bases from J, the junction kept 15 bases outside the gene matches. In DNA form, the CDR3 reads TGTGCCAGCAGCCACCGAACAGGGGTAGGAAGGTACGAGCAGTACTTC. It specifies CASSHRTGVGRYEQYF.

The chain carries TRBV4-2 and TRBJ2-7; 11 positions agree with TRBD1. The CDR3 spans 17 residues. Germline assignment: CDR1 LGHNA and CDR2 YNFKEQ. V gave up 2 bases and J gave up 4 bases; unmatched junction bases: 10. The CDR3 sequence: CASSQTWQDRGLYEQYF. The CDR3 nucleotides are TGTGCCAGCAGCCAAACTTGGCAGGACAGGGGGCTGTACGAGCAGTACTTC.

The chain recombines TRBV30 with TRBJ1-1; 9 bases fit TRBD1. The CDR3 totals 12 residues. The ends lost 3 bases at V and 10 bases at J; junction bases unmatched: 6. CDR1 and CDR2 from the germline V gene are GTSNPN and SVGIG (reference sequence). The CDR3 protein is CAWRDRGTAAFF. Here the CDR3 DNA reads TGTGCCTGGAGGGACAGGGGTACCGCAGCTTTCTTT.